These T cell receptor beta chains were read from a single sample in a study of CXCR3-negative and CXCR3-positive naive CD8 T cells. TCRdb re-called the 5' RACE reads; every CDR3 protein appears as one record, without DNA. Reported are about 50,000 distinct CDR3 sequences; the ten largest clones contain over 0.45%. Material for sequencing was naive CXCR3+ CD8+ T cells from blood. The receptors stem from a human donor in good health. Some clones in this sample may be carry-over from other donors' samples. Each CDR3 is given with its conserved first and last residue. Not all rows give a size; the values are once, few, many and, for expanded clones, a class.

TRBV12-3/TRBV12-4	TRBJ2-3	.	CASSSTGVAITDTQYF
TRBV7-9	TRBJ2-5	.	CASSLLENGVPRETQYF
TRBV10-2	TRBJ2-7	.	CASGTGQGNEQYF
TRBV5-5	TRBJ2-7	.	CASSWGPNPYEQYF
TRBV7-2	TRBJ1-6	.	CASSLAVGTGWSPLHF
TRBV4-3	TRBJ1-1	.	CASSQVDMAGIDFDTEAFF
TRBV20-1	TRBJ2-1	.	CSARDPRLVDKGQFF
TRBV6-5	TRBJ2-3	.	CASSYGQGVLTDTQYF
TRBV4-1	TRBJ1-2	.	CASSQAPGADGYTF
TRBV12-3/TRBV12-4	TRBJ1-2	.	CASSLALRGRGYTF
TRBV6-4	TRBJ2-1	.	CASSVRGNNEQFF
TRBV7-2	TRBJ1-5	.	CASSLVGTADNQPQHF
TRBV28	TRBJ1-2	.	CASSLLGTVEFYTF
TRBV4-2	TRBJ2-1	.	CASSQVEDLEQFF
TRBV29-1	TRBJ1-3	.	CSVTSGFGGNTIYF
TRBV28	TRBJ2-7	.	CASSSPAGAYKQYF
TRBV29-1	TRBJ2-2	.	CSVKGLAGLSGELFF
TRBV7-9	TRBJ2-5	.	CASRPKAGLETQYF
TRBV28	TRBJ1-1	.	CASSFGYGEAFF
TRBV28	TRBJ2-1	.	CASSLRSPSYNEQFF
TRBV28	TRBJ2-7	.	CASSFADRVSYF
TRBV9	TRBJ1-4	.	CASSPPGSLELFF
TRBV18	TRBJ2-3	.	CASSPPGGGYADTQYF
TRBV24-1	TRBJ2-3	.	CATRGLGDTQYF
TRBV7-8	TRBJ2-3	.	CASSLRFGPDTQYF
TRBV10-3	TRBJ2-7	.	CAIIPDGSYEQYF
TRBV27	TRBJ1-1	.	CASSRGTVTEAFF
TRBV21-1	TRBJ2-3	.	CASSKVGKVADTQYF
TRBV7-3	TRBJ1-1	.	CASSPGGAGAEAFF
TRBV21-1	TRBJ2-1	medium-sized	CASSKKRPRGIGNEQFF
TRBV15	TRBJ2-3	.	CATSRADRPTDTQYF
TRBV29-1	TRBJ2-1	.	CSVEDRWTSGDGEQFF
TRBV7-2	TRBJ2-7	.	CASSLPAVLGYEQYF
TRBV28	TRBJ2-2	.	CASSPPTSGAGELFF
TRBV29-1	TRBJ2-1	.	CSVQTQAYEQFF
TRBV11-2	TRBJ1-5	.	CASSRTGNQPQHF
TRBV13	TRBJ1-4	.	CASSPPTATNEKLFF
TRBV29-1	TRBJ2-3	.	CSVEGDPRDTQYF
TRBV5-5	TRBJ2-3	.	CASSSGHRSTDTQYF